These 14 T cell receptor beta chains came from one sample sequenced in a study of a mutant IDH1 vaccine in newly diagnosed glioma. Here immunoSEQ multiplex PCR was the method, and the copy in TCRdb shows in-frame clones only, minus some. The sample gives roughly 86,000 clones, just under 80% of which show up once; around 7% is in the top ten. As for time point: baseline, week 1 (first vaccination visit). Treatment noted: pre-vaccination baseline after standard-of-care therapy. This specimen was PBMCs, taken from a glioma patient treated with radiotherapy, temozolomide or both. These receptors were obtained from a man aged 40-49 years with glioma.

CDR3 bases: TGTGCCAGCAGCTTATATCTAGCGGGAGGCCAAGAGACCCAGTACTTC. Translated: CASSLYLAGGQETQYF. The chain joins TRBV7-6 to TRBJ2-5, with 11 bases matching TRBD2. This CDR3 contains 16 residues. J gave up 1 base and V 2 bases, and 3 bases lay outside the gene matches. In germline, CDR1 is SGHVS, CDR2 FNYEAQ.

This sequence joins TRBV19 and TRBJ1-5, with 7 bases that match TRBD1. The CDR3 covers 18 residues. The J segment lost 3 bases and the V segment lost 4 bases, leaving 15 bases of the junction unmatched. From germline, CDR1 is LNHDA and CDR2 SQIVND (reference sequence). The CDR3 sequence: CASSTPQDRRTVNQPQHF. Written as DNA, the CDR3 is TGTGCCAGTAGTACGCCTCAGGACAGGCGCACCGTCAATCAGCCCCAGCATTTT. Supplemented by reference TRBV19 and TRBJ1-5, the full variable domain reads DGGITQSPKYLFRKEGQNVTLSCEQNLNHDAMYWYRQDPGQGLRLIYYSQIVNDFQKGDIAEGYSVSREKKESFPLTVTSAQKNPTAFYLCASSTPQDRRTVNQPQHFGDGTRLSIL.

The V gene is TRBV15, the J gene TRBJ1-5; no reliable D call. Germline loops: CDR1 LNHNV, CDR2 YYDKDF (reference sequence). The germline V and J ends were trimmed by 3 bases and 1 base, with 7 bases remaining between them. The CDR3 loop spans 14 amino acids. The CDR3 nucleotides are TGTGCCACCAGCAGTCCAGAGAGCAATCAGCCCCAGCATTTT. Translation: CATSSPESNQPQHF.

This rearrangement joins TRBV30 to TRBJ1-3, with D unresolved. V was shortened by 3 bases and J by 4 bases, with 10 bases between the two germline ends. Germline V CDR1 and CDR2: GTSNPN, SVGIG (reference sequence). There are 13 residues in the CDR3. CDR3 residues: CAWRNGPGNTIYF. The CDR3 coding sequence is TGTGCCTGGAGAAATGGGCCAGGAAACACCATATATTTT. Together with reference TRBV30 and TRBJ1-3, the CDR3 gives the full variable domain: SQTIHQWPATLVQPVGSPLSLECTVEGTSNPNLYWYRQAAGRGLQLLFYSVGIGQISSEVPQNLSASRPQDRQFILSSKKLLLSDSGFYLCAWRNGPGNTIYFGEGSWLTVV.

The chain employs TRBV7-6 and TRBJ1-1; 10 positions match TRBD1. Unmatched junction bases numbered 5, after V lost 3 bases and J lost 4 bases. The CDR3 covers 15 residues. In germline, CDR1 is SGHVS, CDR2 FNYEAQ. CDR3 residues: CASSFAGTGVTEAFF. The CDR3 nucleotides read TGTGCCAGCAGCTTTGCCGGGACAGGGGTCACTGAAGCTTTCTTT.

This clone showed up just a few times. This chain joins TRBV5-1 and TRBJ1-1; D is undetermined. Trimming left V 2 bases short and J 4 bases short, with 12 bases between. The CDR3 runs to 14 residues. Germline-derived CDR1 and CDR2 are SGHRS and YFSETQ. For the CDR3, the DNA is TGCGCCAGCAGCTTAGGGTTCCGGGGCACTGAAGCTTTCTTT. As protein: CASSLGFRGTEAFF.

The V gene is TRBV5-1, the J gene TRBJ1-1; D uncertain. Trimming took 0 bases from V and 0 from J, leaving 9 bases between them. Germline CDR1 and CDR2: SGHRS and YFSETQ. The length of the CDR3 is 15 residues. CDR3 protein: CASSLDRRLNTEAFF. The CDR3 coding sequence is TGCGCCAGCAGCTTGGATAGACGGCTGAACACTGAAGCTTTCTTT.

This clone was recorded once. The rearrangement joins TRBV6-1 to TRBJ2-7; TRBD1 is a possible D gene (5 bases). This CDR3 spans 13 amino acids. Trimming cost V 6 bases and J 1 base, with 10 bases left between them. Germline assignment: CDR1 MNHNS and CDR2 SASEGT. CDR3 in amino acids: CASSHRNSYEQYF. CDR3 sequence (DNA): TGTGCCAGCAGCCACAGGAATTCCTACGAGCAGTACTTC.

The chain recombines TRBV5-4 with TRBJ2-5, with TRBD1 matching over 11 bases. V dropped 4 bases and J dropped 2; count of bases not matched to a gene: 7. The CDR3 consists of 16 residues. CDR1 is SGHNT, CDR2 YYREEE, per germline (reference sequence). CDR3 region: CASSNRGTGGQETQYF. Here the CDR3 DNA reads TGTGCCAGCAGCAACCGCGGGACAGGGGGACAAGAGACCCAGTACTTC.

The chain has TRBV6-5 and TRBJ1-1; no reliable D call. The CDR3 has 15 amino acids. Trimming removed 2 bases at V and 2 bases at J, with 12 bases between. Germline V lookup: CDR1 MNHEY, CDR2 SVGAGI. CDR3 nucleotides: TGTGCCAGCAGTTACATATTCAGGCCAAACACTGAAGCTTTCTTT. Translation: CASSYIFRPNTEAFF.

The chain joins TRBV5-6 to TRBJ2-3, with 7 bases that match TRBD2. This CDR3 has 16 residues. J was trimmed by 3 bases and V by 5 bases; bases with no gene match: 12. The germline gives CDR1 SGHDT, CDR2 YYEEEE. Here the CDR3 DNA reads TGTGCCAGCAGTTTCAGGACTGTCGGGAGGACAGATACGCAGTATTTT. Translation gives CASSFRTVGRTDTQYF.

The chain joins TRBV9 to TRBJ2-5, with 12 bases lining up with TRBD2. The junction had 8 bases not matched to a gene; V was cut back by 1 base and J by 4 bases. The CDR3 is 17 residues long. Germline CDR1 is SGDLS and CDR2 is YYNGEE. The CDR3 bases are TGTGCCAGCAGCGTATCTAGCGGGGGGGCAATCGGAGAGACCCAGTACTTC. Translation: CASSVSSGGAIGETQYF.

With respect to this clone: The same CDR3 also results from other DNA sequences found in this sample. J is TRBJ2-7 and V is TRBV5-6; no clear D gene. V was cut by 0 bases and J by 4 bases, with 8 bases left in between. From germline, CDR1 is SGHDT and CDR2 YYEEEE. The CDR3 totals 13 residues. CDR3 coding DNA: TGTGCCAGCAGCTTGGTGCGCGGTTACGAGCAGTACTTC. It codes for CASSLVRGYEQYF.

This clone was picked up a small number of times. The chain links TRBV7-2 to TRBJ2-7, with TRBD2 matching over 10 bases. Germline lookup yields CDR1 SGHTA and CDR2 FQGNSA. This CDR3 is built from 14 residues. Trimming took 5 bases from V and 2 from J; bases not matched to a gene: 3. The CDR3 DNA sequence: TGTGCCAGCAGCCGCCTAGCGGGGGCCTACGAGCAGTACTTC. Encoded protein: CASSRLAGAYEQYF.